The TCR beta chain described here comes from a study of vaccination effects on CD4 cells after COVID-19. Study background: Post-vaccine sampling took place a median of 72 days after the second dose.

Whole-study results and caveats: Healthy vaccinees had only 1 of 255 vaccine-induced clones cross-react with common cold coronaviruses.

Data came from immunoSEQ multiplex PCR; TCRdb stores just in-frame clones and leaves some out. The sample has approximately 70,000 clones; approximately 82% are singletons. For this clone: Its target is not known.

Ahead of sequencing, the ViraFEST assay grew antigen-specific CD4+ T cells using viral peptide pools. The culture ran for around 10 days before CD4+ T cells were isolated. The cohort was immunized with two doses of either the BNT162b2 or mRNA-1273 vaccine. Each vaccine recipient was nucleocapsid antibody negative and had no prior SARS-CoV-2 infection. A density of approximately 2.2 million PBMC per well was used; these cells were cultured with approximately 10 IU/ml IL-2 and roughly 9.2 ug/ml peptides. The TCR was taken from a human donor who received a COVID-19 vaccine. Sequenced material: CD4+ T cells from PBMCs cultured with HCoV-229E spike peptides, taken after COVID-19 vaccination.

The CDR3 coding sequence is TGTGCCAGCAGTTCCCGAACCGGGGAGCTGTTTTTT. It yields the protein CASSSRTGELFF. V gene TRBV28 combines with J gene TRBJ2-2; D not resolved. The V and J ends lost 4 bases and 5 bases respectively, with 5 bases between them. Germline V lookup: CDR1 MDHEN, CDR2 SYDVKM. This CDR3 has 12 amino acids. The complete variable domain, with remaining parts taken from reference TRBV28 and TRBJ2-2, reads DVKVTQSSRYLVKRTGEKVFLECVQDMDHENMFWYRQDPGLGLRLIYFSYDVKMKEKGDIPEGYSVSREKKERFSLILESASTNQTSMYLCASSSRTGELFFGEGSRLTVL.